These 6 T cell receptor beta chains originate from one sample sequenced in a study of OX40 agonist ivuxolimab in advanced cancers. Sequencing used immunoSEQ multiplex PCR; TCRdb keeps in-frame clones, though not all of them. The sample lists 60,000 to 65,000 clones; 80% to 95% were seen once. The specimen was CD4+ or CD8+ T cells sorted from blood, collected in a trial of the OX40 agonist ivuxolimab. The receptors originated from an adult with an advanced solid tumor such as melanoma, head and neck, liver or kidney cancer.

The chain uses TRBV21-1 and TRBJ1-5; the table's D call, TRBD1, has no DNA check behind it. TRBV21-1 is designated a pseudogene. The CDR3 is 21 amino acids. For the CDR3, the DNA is TGTGCCAGCAGCAAAGGAGGGCCCGGGACAGACTCCCTGGGATTCGATCAGCCCCAGCATTTT. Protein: CASSKGGPGTDSLGFDQPQHF.

The CDR3 region has the DNA TGTGCCAGCAGTGACGGGCAAGTCACAGATACGCAGTATTTT. Protein product: CASSDGQVTDTQYF. This rearrangement joins TRBV6-1 to TRBJ2-3; D gene unclear. This CDR3 has 14 amino acids. CDR1 is MNHNS, CDR2 SASEGT, per germline. The germline V and J ends were trimmed by 3 bases and 2 bases, with 9 bases remaining between them.

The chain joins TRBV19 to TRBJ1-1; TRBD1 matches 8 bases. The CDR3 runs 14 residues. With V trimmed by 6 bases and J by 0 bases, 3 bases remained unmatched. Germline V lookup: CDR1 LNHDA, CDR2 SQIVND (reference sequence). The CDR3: CASSLTGVNTEAFF. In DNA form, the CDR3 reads TGTGCCAGTAGCCTGACAGGGGTGAACACTGAAGCTTTCTTT. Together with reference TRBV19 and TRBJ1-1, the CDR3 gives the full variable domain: DGGITQSPKYLFRKEGQNVTLSCEQNLNHDAMYWYRQDPGQGLRLIYYSQIVNDFQKGDIAEGYSVSREKKESFPLTVTSAQKNPTAFYLCASSLTGVNTEAFFGQGTRLTVV.

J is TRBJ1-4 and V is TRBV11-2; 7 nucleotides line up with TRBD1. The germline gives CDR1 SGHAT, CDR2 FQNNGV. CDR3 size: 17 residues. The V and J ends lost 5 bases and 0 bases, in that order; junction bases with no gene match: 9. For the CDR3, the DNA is TGTGCCAGCAGCACGACAGGGCTAGTTGCAACTAATGAAAAACTGTTTTTT. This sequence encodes CASSTTGLVATNEKLFF. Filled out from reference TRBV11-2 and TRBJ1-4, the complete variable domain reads EAGVAQSPRYKIIEKRQSVAFWCNPISGHATLYWYQQILGQGPKLLIQFQNNGVVDDSQLPKDRFSAERLKGVDSTLKIQPAKLEDSAVYLCASSTTGLVATNEKLFFGSGTQLSVL.

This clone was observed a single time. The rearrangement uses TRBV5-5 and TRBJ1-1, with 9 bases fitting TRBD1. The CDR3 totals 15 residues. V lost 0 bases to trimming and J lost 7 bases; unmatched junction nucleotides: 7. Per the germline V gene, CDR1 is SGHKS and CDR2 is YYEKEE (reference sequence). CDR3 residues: CASSLDRTGDDEAFF. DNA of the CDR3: TGTGCCAGCAGCTTGGATAGGACAGGGGACGATGAAGCTTTCTTT.

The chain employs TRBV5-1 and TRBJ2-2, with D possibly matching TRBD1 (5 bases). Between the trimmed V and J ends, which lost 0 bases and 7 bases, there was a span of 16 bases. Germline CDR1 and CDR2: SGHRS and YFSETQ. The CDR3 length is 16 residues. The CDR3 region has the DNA TGCGCCAGCAGCTTGGCCGCGGCAGGGTATTTCGGGGAGCTGTTTTTT. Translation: CASSLAAAGYFGELFF. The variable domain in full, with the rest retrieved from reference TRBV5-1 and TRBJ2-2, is KAGVTQTPRYLIKTRGQQVTLSCSPISGHRSVSWYQQTPGQGLQFLFEYFSETQRNKGNFPGRFSGRQFSNSRSEMNVSTLELGDSALYLCASSLAAAGYFGELFFGEGSRLTVL.